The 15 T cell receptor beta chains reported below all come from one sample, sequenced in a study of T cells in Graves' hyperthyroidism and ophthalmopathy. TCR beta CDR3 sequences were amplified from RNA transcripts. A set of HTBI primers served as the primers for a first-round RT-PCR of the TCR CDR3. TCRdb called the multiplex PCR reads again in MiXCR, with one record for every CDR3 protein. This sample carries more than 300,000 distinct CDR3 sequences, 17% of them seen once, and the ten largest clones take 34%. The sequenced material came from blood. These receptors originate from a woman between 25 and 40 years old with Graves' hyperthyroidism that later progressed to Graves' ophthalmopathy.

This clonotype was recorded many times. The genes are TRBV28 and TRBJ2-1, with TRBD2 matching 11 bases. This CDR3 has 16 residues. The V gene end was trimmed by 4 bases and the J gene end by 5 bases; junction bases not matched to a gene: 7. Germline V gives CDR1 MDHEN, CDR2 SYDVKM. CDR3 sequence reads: CASSWTGTSGNNEQFF. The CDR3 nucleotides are TGTGCCAGCAGTTGGACCGGGACTAGCGGCAACAATGAGCAGTTCTTC.

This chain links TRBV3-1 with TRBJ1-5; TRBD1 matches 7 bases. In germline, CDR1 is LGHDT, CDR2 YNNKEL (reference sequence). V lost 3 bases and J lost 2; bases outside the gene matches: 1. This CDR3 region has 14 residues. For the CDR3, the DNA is TGTGCCAGCAGCCAGGGGACAGGCAATCAGCCCCAGCATTTT. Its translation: CASSQGTGNQPQHF. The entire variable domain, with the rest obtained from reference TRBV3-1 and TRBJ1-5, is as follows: DTAVSQTPKYLVTQMGNDKSIKCEQNLGHDTMYWYKQDSKKFLKIMFSYNNKELIINETVPNRFSPKSPDKAHLNLHINSLELGDSAVYFCASSQGTGNQPQHFGDGTRLSIL.

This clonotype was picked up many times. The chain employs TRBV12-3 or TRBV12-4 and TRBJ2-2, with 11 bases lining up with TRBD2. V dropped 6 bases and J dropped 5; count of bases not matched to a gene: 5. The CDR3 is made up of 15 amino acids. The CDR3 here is CASSKTSGGTGELFF. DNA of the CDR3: TGTGCCAGCAGCAAAACTAGCGGGGGAACCGGGGAGCTGTTTTTT.

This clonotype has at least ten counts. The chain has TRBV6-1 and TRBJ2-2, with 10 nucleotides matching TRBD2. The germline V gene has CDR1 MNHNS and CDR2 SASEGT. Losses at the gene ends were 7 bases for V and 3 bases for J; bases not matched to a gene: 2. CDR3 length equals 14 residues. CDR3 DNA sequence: TGTGCCAGCAACGGACTAGCGGACACCGGGGAGCTGTTTTTT. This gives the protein CASNGLADTGELFF.

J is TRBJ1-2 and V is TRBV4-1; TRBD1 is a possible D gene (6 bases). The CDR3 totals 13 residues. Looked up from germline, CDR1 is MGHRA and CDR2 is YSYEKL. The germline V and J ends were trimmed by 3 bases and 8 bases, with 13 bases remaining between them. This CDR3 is CASSHIQGSGYTF. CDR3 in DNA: TGCGCCAGCAGCCATATACAGGGATCCGGCTACACCTTC.

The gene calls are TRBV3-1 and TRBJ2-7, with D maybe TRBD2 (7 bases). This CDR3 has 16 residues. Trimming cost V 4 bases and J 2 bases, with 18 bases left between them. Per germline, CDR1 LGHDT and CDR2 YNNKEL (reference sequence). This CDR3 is CASSPRGGTFPYEQYF. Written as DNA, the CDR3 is TGTGCCAGCAGCCCGAGGGGGGGGACGTTCCCCTACGAGCAGTACTTC.

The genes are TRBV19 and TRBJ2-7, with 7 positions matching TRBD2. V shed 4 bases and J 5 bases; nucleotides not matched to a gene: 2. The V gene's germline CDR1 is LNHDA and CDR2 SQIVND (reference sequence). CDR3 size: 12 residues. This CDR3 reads CASSNSGDEQYF. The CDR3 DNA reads TGTGCCAGTAGTAACAGCGGGGACGAGCAGTACTTC.

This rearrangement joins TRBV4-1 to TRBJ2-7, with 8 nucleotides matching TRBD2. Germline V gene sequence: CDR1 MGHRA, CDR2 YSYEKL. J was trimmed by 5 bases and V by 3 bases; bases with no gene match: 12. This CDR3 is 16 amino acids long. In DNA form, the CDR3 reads TGCGCCAGCAGCCAGCACCCCTCCGGGACTAGTGACGAGCAGTACTTC. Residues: CASSQHPSGTSDEQYF.

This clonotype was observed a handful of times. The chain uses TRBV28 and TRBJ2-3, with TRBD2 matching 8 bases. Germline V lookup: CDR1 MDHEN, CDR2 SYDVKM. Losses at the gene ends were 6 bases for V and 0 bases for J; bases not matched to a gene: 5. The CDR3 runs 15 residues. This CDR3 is CASSASGSSTDTQYF. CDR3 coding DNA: TGTGCCAGCAGCGCCAGCGGGAGTAGCACAGATACGCAGTATTTT. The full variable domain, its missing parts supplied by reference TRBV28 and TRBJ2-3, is DVKVTQSSRYLVKRTGEKVFLECVQDMDHENMFWYRQDPGLGLRLIYFSYDVKMKEKGDIPEGYSVSREKKERFSLILESASTNQTSMYLCASSASGSSTDTQYFGPGTRLTVL.

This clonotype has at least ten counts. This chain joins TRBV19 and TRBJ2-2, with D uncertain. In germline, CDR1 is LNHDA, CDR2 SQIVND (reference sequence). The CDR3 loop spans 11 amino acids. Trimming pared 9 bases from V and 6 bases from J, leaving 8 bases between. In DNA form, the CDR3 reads TGTGCCAGCCAACAAGCCGGGGAGCTGTTTTTT. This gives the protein CASQQAGELFF. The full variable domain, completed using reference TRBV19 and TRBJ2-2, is DGGITQSPKYLFRKEGQNVTLSCEQNLNHDAMYWYRQDPGQGLRLIYYSQIVNDFQKGDIAEGYSVSREKKESFPLTVTSAQKNPTAFYLCASQQAGELFFGEGSRLTVL.

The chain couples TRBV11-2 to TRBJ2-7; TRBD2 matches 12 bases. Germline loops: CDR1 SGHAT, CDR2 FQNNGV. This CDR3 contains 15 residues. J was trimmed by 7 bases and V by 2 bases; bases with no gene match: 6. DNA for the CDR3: TGTGCCAGCAGCTTAAAGGGGCTAGCGGGAGGGGAGCAGTACTTC. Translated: CASSLKGLAGGEQYF.

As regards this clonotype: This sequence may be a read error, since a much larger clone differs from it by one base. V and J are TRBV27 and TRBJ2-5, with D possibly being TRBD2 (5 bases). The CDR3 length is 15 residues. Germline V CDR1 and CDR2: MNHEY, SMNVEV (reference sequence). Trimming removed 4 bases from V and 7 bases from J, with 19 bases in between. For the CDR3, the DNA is TGTGCCAGCAGTTCCAGGCTAGCTTTTCCGGGGACCCAGTACTTC. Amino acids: CASSSRLAFPGTQYF.

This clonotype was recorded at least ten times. The CDR3 DNA sequence: TGTGCCAGTAGTGGGCAGTACAGCGGAGGGACAGATACGCAGTATTTT. This sequence encodes CASSGQYSGGTDTQYF. The V gene is TRBV19, the J gene TRBJ2-3; TRBD2 might be the D (6 bases). V dropped 5 bases and J dropped 3 bases, with 18 bases sitting between them. CDR3 size: 16 residues. Germline lookup yields CDR1 LNHDA and CDR2 SQIVND (reference sequence).

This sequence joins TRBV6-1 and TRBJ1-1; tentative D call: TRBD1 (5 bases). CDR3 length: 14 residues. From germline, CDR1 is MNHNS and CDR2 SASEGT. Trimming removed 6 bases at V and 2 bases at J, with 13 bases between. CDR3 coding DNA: TGTGCCAGCAGACCCGGGACGGATAACACTGAAGCTTTCTTT. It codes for CASRPGTDNTEAFF.

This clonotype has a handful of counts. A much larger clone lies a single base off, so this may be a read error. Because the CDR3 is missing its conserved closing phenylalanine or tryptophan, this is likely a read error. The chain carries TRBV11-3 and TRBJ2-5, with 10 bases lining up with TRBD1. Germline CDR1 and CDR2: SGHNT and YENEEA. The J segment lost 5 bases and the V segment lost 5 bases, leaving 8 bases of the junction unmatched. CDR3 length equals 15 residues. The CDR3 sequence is CASSPTGGEWETQYL. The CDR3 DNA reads TGTGCCAGCAGCCCGACAGGGGGCGAATGGGAGACCCAGTACCTC.